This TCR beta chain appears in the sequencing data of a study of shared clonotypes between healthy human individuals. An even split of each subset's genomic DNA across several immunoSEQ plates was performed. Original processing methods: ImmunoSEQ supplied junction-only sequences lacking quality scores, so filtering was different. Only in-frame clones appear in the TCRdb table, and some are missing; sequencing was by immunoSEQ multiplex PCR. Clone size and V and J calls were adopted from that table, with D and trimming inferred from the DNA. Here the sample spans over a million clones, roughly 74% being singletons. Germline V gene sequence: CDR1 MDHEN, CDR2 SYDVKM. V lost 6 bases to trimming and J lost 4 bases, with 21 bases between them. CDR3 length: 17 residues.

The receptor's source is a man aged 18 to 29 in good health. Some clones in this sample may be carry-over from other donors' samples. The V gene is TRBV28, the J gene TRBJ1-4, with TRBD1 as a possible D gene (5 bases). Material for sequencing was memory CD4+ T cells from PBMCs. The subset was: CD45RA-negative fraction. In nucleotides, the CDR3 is TGTGCCAGCAGGCCTTTGTCCGTTCGGGGGTTTAATGAAAAACTGTTTTTT. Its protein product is CASRPLSVRGFNEKLFF.